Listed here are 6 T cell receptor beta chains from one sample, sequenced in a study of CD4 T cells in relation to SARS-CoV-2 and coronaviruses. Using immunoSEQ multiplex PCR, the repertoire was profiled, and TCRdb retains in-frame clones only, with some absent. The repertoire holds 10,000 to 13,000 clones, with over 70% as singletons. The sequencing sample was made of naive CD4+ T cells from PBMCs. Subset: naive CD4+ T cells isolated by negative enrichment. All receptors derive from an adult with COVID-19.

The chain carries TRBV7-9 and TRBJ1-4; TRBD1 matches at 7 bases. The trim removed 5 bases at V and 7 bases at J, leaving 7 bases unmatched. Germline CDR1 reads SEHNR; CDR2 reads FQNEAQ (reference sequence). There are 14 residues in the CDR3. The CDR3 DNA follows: TGTGCCAGCAGCCTAGACAGGGTTGGTGAAAAACTGTTTTTT. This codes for CASSLDRVGEKLFF. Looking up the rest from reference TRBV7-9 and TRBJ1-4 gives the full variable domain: DTGVSQNPRHKITKRGQNVTFRCDPISEHNRLYWYRQTLGQGPEFLTYFQNEAQLEKSRLLSDRFSAERPKGSFSTLEIQRTEQGDSAMYLCASSLDRVGEKLFFGSGTQLSVL.

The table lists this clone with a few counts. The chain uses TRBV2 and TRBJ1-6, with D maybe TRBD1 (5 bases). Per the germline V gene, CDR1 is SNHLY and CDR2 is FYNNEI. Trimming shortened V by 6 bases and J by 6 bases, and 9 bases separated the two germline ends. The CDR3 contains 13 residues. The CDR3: CASRHGGNSPLHF. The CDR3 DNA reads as TGTGCCAGCAGACATGGGGGTAATTCACCCCTCCACTTT.

The CDR3 region has the DNA TGTGCCAGCAGCTTACGGGTTTTCGGCAATCAGCCCCAGCATTTT. It specifies CASSLRVFGNQPQHF. V and J are TRBV7-2 and TRBJ1-5, with D uncertain. There are 15 residues in the CDR3. Germline lookup yields CDR1 SGHTA and CDR2 FQGNSA. The V end lost 2 bases, the J end lost 2 bases, and 10 bases lay between the germline ends.

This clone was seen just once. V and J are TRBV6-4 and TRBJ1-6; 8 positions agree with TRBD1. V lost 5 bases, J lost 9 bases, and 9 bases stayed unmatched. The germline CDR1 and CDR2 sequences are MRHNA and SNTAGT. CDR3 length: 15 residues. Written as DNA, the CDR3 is TGTGCCAGCAGTCCTAAAACAGGGGGTAGTTCACCCCTCCACTTT. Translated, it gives CASSPKTGGSSPLHF.

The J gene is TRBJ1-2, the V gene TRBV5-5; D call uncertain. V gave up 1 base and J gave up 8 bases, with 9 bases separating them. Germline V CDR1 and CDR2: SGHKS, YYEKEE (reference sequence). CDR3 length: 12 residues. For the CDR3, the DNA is TGTGCCAGCAGCTTGCCAGCTCTGGGCTACACCTTC. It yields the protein CASSLPALGYTF.

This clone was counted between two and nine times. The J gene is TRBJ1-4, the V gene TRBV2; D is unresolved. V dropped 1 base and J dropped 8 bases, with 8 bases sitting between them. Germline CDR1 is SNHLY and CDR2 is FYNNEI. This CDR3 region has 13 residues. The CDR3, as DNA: TGTGCCAGCAGTGAAGGTTCCACCGAAAAACTGTTTTTT. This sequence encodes CASSEGSTEKLFF.